These 28 T cell receptor beta chains came from one sample sequenced in a study of blood T cell repertoires in COVID-19. Sequencing used immunoSEQ multiplex PCR; TCRdb keeps in-frame clones, though not all of them. The sample lists approximately 330,000 clones, nearly 90% occurring once. What was sequenced was peripheral blood. The receptors here all came from a woman aged 40 to 49 with COVID-19, enrolled during active disease.

The chain recombines TRBV15 with TRBJ1-5; D possibly corresponds to TRBD1 (6 bases). This CDR3 spans 17 amino acids. The germline CDR1 and CDR2 sequences are LNHNV and YYDKDF (reference sequence). Trimming shortened V by 0 bases and J by 5 bases, and 17 bases separated the two germline ends. In nucleotides, the CDR3 is TGTGCCACCAGCAGAGAGGTAGGACAGATAGGGGATCAGCCCCAGCATTTT. Protein product: CATSREVGQIGDQPQHF.

On this clone itself: Other DNA sequences within the sample encode an identical CDR3. The chain joins TRBV28 to TRBJ2-7; 7 bases line up with TRBD2. The CDR3 is 12 residues long. With V trimmed by 1 base and J by 7 bases, 1 base remained unmatched. Germline V gene data show CDR1 as MDHEN and CDR2 as SYDVKM. The CDR3 here is CASSLSAGEQYF. The CDR3 DNA sequence: TGTGCCAGCAGTTTATCAGCGGGAGAGCAGTACTTC.

This rearrangement joins TRBV29-1 to TRBJ2-1; 11 nucleotides align to TRBD2. CDR3 length: 14 amino acids. Trimming removed 3 bases from V and 8 bases from J; junction bases left unmatched: 6. CDR1 is SQVTM and CDR2 is ANQGSEA in the germline V gene. The DNA for the CDR3 is TGCAGCGTTGAGCCTAGCGGGAGGATCTATGAGCAGTTCTTC. The encoded protein is CSVEPSGRIYEQFF.

This rearrangement joins TRBV6-2 or TRBV6-3 to TRBJ1-2, with D hard to call. This CDR3 has 14 amino acids. Trimming removed 0 bases at V and 5 bases at J, with 10 bases between. CDR1 is MNHEY and CDR2 is SVGEGT in the germline V gene. The chain's CDR3 is CASSYSTLFYGYTF. In DNA form, the CDR3 reads TGTGCCAGCAGTTACTCGACTCTGTTTTATGGCTACACCTTC.

The table lists this clone with a few counts. J is TRBJ2-7 and V is TRBV19, with D tentatively TRBD2 (5 bases). V lost 9 bases, J lost 12 bases, and 9 bases lay in between. The germline gives CDR1 LNHDA, CDR2 SQIVND (reference sequence). The CDR3 has 8 amino acids. CDR3 sequence: CARNRGYF. CDR3 DNA: TGTGCCAGGAACCGGGGGTACTTC.

V usage is TRBV7-3 and J usage is TRBJ2-3; D perhaps matches TRBD2 (5 bases). The V and J ends lost 2 bases and 2 bases respectively, with 14 bases between them. The CDR3 runs 16 residues. Germline V CDR1 and CDR2: SGHTA, FQGTGA. This CDR3 is CASSLSVRGNTDTQYF. Here the CDR3 DNA reads TGTGCCAGCAGCTTATCGGTCCGGGGAAACACAGATACGCAGTATTTT.

The chain recombines TRBV7-2 with TRBJ1-5, with D possibly TRBD1 on 6 matching bases. Germline V gene lookup returns CDR1 SGHTA and CDR2 FQGNSA. The CDR3 is 15 residues long. V was pared by 4 bases and J by 6 bases, with 16 bases between. The DNA for the CDR3 is TGTGCCAGCAGCTCGGTCGGGGGGGGGCCTCAGCCCCAGCATTTT. Encoded protein: CASSSVGGGPQPQHF.

The V and J genes are TRBV2 and TRBJ1-5; TRBD1 aligns across 7 bases. V lost 8 bases to trimming and J lost 6 bases; unmatched junction nucleotides: 13. From germline, CDR1 is SNHLY and CDR2 FYNNEI. The CDR3 contains 15 residues. In DNA, the CDR3 is TGTGCCAGCGCTCCTCAGGGGGGTGAGGGTCAGCCCCAGCATTTT. Amino acids: CASAPQGGEGQPQHF.

The gene calls are TRBV19 and TRBJ1-1, with a possible D match to TRBD1 (5 bases). The V end lost 4 bases, the J end lost 4 bases, and 10 bases lay between the germline ends. The CDR3 is made up of 13 amino acids. Germline V gene data show CDR1 as LNHDA and CDR2 as SQIVND (reference sequence). CDR3 DNA: TGTGCCAGTAGTAGTCAGGGTTTCACTGAAGCTTTCTTT. It is translated as CASSSQGFTEAFF.

The V and J genes are TRBV5-6 and TRBJ1-4; the match to TRBD1 covers 11 bases. Germline CDR1 reads SGHDT; CDR2 reads YYEEEE. Trimming at V came to 2 bases and at J to 7 bases, leaving 16 bases not matched to a gene. The CDR3 is 19 amino acids. The CDR3 loop reads CASSFRTGGLYQVGEKLFF. The CDR3 DNA sequence: TGTGCCAGCAGCTTTCGGACAGGGGGCTTGTATCAGGTCGGTGAAAAACTGTTTTTT. Looking up the rest from reference TRBV5-6 and TRBJ1-4 gives the full variable domain: DAGVTQSPTHLIKTRGQQVTLRCSPKSGHDTVSWYQQALGQGPQFIFQYYEEEERQRGNFPDRFSGHQFPNYSSELNVNALLLGDSALYLCASSFRTGGLYQVGEKLFFGSGTQLSVL.

CDR3 in amino acids: CASSPLDRQGTEAFF. The CDR3 bases are TGTGCCAGCTCACCATTGGACAGGCAAGGGACTGAAGCTTTCTTT. The chain joins TRBV18 to TRBJ1-1; 7 nucleotides match TRBD1. The CDR3 contains 15 residues. The J segment lost 5 bases and the V segment lost 2 bases, leaving 8 bases of the junction unmatched. Germline loops: CDR1 KGHSH, CDR2 LQKENI. Full variable domain (missing parts from reference TRBV18 and TRBJ1-1): NAGVMQNPRHLVRRRGQEARLRCSPMKGHSHVYWYRQLPEEGLKFMVYLQKENIIDESGMPKERFSAEFPKEGPSILRIQQVVRGDSAAYFCASSPLDRQGTEAFFGQGTRLTVV.

The table lists this clone with a count of one. This chain joins TRBV18 and TRBJ2-7; TRBD2 agrees at 11 bases. The V gene's germline CDR1 is KGHSH and CDR2 LQKENI. The CDR3 is made up of 18 amino acids. The junction had 12 bases not matched to a gene; V was cut back by 5 bases and J by 0 bases. CDR3 nucleotides: TGTGCCAGCTCATCCCTAGCGGGGGGCGGCCCGTTCTCCTACGAGCAGTACTTC. Translated, it gives CASSSLAGGGPFSYEQYF.

The chain links TRBV23-1 to TRBJ2-1; 10 bases agree with TRBD2. TRBV23-1 is an ORF, and what it does is uncertain. The CDR3 totals 18 residues. J lost 9 bases, V lost 7 bases, and 21 bases had no gene match. The CDR3 reads CASTALNSSGRGGGEQFF. CDR3 nucleotides: TGCGCCAGCACCGCTTTGAATTCTAGCGGGAGAGGAGGTGGTGAGCAGTTCTTC.

Only one count was recorded for this clone. The V call is TRBV29-1, the J call TRBJ2-7; TRBD1 might be the D (6 bases). The germline CDR1 and CDR2 sequences are SQVTM and ANQGSEA. The CDR3 has 15 residues. V dropped 7 bases and J dropped 0 bases, with 19 bases sitting between them. The CDR3 spells CSAPFWTENSYEQYF. The CDR3 DNA reads as TGCAGCGCTCCGTTTTGGACAGAGAACTCCTACGAGCAGTACTTC.

J is TRBJ1-2 and V is TRBV29-1; 7 bases agree with TRBD1. Germline CDR1 SQVTM, CDR2 ANQGSEA. CDR3 length: 15 amino acids. Losses at the gene ends were 3 bases for V and 7 bases for J; bases not matched to a gene: 14. This CDR3 reads CSVDGGTAADGGYTF. DNA for the CDR3: TGCAGCGTTGACGGAGGGACAGCCGCGGATGGTGGCTACACCTTC.

The rearrangement links TRBV15 to TRBJ1-5; 10 bases are a match to TRBD1. Germline V gene sequence: CDR1 LNHNV, CDR2 YYDKDF (reference sequence). The junction had 5 bases not matched to a gene; V was cut back by 3 bases and J by 6 bases. The length of the CDR3 is 15 residues. CDR3 coding DNA: TGTGCCACCAGCAGCCGGGACAGGGGTATTCAGCCCCAGCATTTT. Amino acid sequence: CATSSRDRGIQPQHF.

The V gene is TRBV2, the J gene TRBJ1-5; 7 bases are shared with TRBD1. V dropped 6 bases and J dropped 8; count of bases not matched to a gene: 7. CDR3 length: 13 residues. In germline, CDR1 is SNHLY, CDR2 FYNNEI. This chain's CDR3 is CASRPGGQEPQHF. The DNA of the CDR3 is TGTGCCAGCAGGCCAGGAGGACAGGAGCCCCAGCATTTT.

The chain recombines TRBV21-1 with TRBJ1-4; TRBD1, as called in the table, went unchecked against the DNA. TRBV21-1 is assigned pseudogene status. There are 17 residues in the CDR3. DNA of the CDR3: TGTGCCAGCAGCAAAAATCGAGAGACAGAACCCAATGAAAAACTGTTTTTT. Its translation: CASSKNRETEPNEKLFF.

This rearrangement joins TRBV7-3 to TRBJ2-1; no clear D gene. This CDR3 region has 13 residues. Germline-derived CDR1 and CDR2 are SGHTA and FQGTGA. Trimming shortened V by 4 bases and J by 3 bases, and 7 bases separated the two germline ends. CDR3 amino acids: CASSSYSYNEQFF. CDR3 sequence (DNA): TGTGCCAGCAGCTCCTACAGCTACAATGAGCAGTTCTTC.

The chain employs TRBV10-1 and TRBJ1-4; 7 bases match TRBD1. Germline V CDR1 and CDR2: WNHNN, SYGVQD (reference sequence). The V gene end was trimmed by 6 bases and the J gene end by 6 bases; junction bases not matched to a gene: 7. The CDR3 sequence is 14 residues long. The CDR3: CASRSGGKDEKLFF. The CDR3 DNA sequence: TGCGCCAGCAGATCAGGGGGTAAGGATGAAAAACTGTTTTTT.

This chain connects TRBV7-2 to TRBJ2-2; TRBD2 might be the D (6 bases). Looked up from germline, CDR1 is SGHTA and CDR2 is FQGNSA. Trimming stripped 5 bases from V and 5 bases from J, with 9 bases between. This CDR3 is 13 amino acids long. Here the CDR3 reads CASSGGVTGELFF. The CDR3 nucleotides read TGTGCCAGCAGCGGCGGGGTTACCGGGGAGCTGTTTTTT.

Note on this clone: A read error may account for a junction end that differs from germline. The V gene is TRBV29-1, the J gene TRBJ1-1, with D uncertain. The germline gives CDR1 SQVTM, CDR2 ANQGSEA. CDR3 length: 13 amino acids. The CDR3 loop reads CSVEEVTRAEAFF. The DNA for the CDR3 is TGCAGCGTGGAAGAGGTAACGCGCGCTGAAGCTTTCTTT.

The chain combines TRBV4-3 with TRBJ1-5; 7 bases match TRBD1. J gave up 1 base and V 5 bases, and 2 bases lay outside the gene matches. The CDR3 spans 14 residues. Germline V gene sequence: CDR1 LGHNA, CDR2 YSLEER. This CDR3 is CASSLTGSNQPQHF. The CDR3 DNA sequence: TGCGCCAGCAGCTTGACAGGGAGCAATCAGCCCCAGCATTTT.

The chain uses TRBV30 and TRBJ1-1; D call uncertain. V was clipped by 2 bases and J by 6 bases, with 25 bases between them. The length of the CDR3 is 17 residues. Germline V gives CDR1 GTSNPN, CDR2 SVGIG (reference sequence). The CDR3 sequence: CAWSPALTRVPRAEAFF. CDR3 nucleotides: TGTGCCTGGAGTCCGGCGCTAACTAGGGTACCTAGGGCTGAAGCTTTCTTT.

This chain uses TRBV19 with TRBJ1-6; D unresolved. Germline values: CDR1 LNHDA, CDR2 SQIVND (reference sequence). Trimming stripped 9 bases from V and 10 bases from J, with 16 bases between. The CDR3 spans 13 residues. The CDR3 is CASTGVLGSPLHF. CDR3 in DNA: TGTGCCAGCACCGGGGTTCTCGGGTCACCCCTCCACTTT.

The chain recombines TRBV27 with TRBJ1-5, with D possibly matching TRBD1 (5 bases). Trimming removed 1 base from V and 6 bases from J, with 10 bases in between. CDR1 and CDR2 (germline): MNHEY, SMNVEV (reference sequence). This CDR3 region has 14 residues. CDR3 amino acids: CASSLYAGPQPQHF. The CDR3, as DNA: TGTGCCAGCAGTTTATATGCAGGGCCTCAGCCCCAGCATTTT.

The chain recombines TRBV28 with TRBJ1-6; possibly TRBD1 for D (5 bases). V was trimmed by 4 bases and J by 7 bases, leaving 11 bases between them. From germline, CDR1 is MDHEN and CDR2 SYDVKM. The length of the CDR3 is 14 residues. CDR3 amino acids: CASSSPGRNSPLHF. CDR3 nucleotides: TGTGCCAGCAGTTCCCCAGGGAGGAATTCACCCCTCCACTTT.

The chain is built from TRBV6-2 or TRBV6-3 and TRBJ1-3; weak D call: TRBD1 (5 bases). V gave up 3 bases and J gave up 4 bases, with 13 bases separating them. CDR3 length: 15 amino acids. Germline CDR1 reads MNHEY; CDR2 reads SVGEGT. CDR3 sequence (DNA): TGTGCCAGCAGTTATTGGCAGGGATTCGGAAACACCATATATTTT. Protein sequence: CASSYWQGFGNTIYF.